The 25 T cell receptor beta chains below all came from one sample that was sequenced in a study of T cell responses to AZD1222 COVID-19 vaccine. Sequencing was performed with immunoSEQ multiplex PCR; in TCRdb, only in-frame clones are kept and a portion is missing. The repertoire includes approximately 270,000 clones, almost 95% of them detected once, and 0.55% sits in the top ten. Material: peripheral blood, obtained 28 days after the second AZD1222 dose. Receptors were obtained from an adult who received the AZD1222 COVID-19 vaccine.

This clone was picked up a small number of times. In DNA form, the CDR3 reads TGTGCCACCAGTGGTCCTGGAGGGAACAATGAGCAGTTCTTC. Translation gives CATSGPGGNNEQFF. The chain carries TRBV24-1 and TRBJ2-1; tentative D call: TRBD2 (6 bases). CDR3 size: 14 residues. Trimming cost V 5 bases and J 5 bases, with 12 bases left between them. Germline lookup yields CDR1 KGHDR and CDR2 SFDVKD.

The V gene is TRBV2, the J gene TRBJ1-1, with TRBD1 matching over 9 bases. The CDR3 length is 17 residues. The junction had 15 bases not matched to a gene; V was cut back by 6 bases and J by 4 bases. Germline V gives CDR1 SNHLY, CDR2 FYNNEI. CDR3 sequence (DNA): TGTGCCAGCAGGATGGACGTTTGGACAGGGGCAACCACTGAAGCTTTCTTT. This translates into CASRMDVWTGATTEAFF.

This clone showed up just a few times. The V call is TRBV9, the J call TRBJ1-3; D remains unclear. Per germline, CDR1 SGDLS and CDR2 YYNGEE. The CDR3 covers 13 residues. Trimming stripped 4 bases from V and 0 bases from J, with 5 bases between. CDR3 amino acids: CASSPGSGNTIYF. The CDR3 DNA reads as TGTGCCAGCAGCCCTGGCTCTGGAAACACCATATATTTT.

This chain links TRBV7-9 with TRBJ1-4, with a weak D call TRBD1 (5 bases). The V and J ends lost 5 bases and 0 bases respectively, with 13 bases between them. The CDR3 runs 16 residues. Looked up from germline, CDR1 is SEHNR and CDR2 is FQNEAQ (reference sequence). As DNA, the CDR3 is TGTGCCAGCAGCCCCGGGCTGGGGGCAACTAATGAAAAACTGTTTTTT. This translates into CASSPGLGATNEKLFF. Drawing the rest from reference TRBV7-9 and TRBJ1-4, the complete variable domain is DTGVSQNPRHKITKRGQNVTFRCDPISEHNRLYWYRQTLGQGPEFLTYFQNEAQLEKSRLLSDRFSAERPKGSFSTLEIQRTEQGDSAMYLCASSPGLGATNEKLFFGSGTQLSVL.

This clone showed up just once. The gene calls are TRBV27 and TRBJ1-2; D unresolved. Germline lookup yields CDR1 MNHEY and CDR2 SMNVEV (reference sequence). The CDR3 is 13 residues long. The germline V and J ends were trimmed by 0 bases and 8 bases, with 10 bases remaining between them. The CDR3 nucleotides are TGTGCCAGCAGTTTATCCCCAATCAGCGGCTACACCTTC. Protein: CASSLSPISGYTF.

V usage is TRBV11-2 and J usage is TRBJ2-7, with D perhaps matching TRBD2 (5 bases). The germline V gene has CDR1 SGHAT and CDR2 FQNNGV. CDR3 length: 14 amino acids. The ends were cut back, 0 bases at V and 5 bases at J, with 11 bases in the middle. The CDR3 is CASSLDPGSDEQYF. The CDR3 region has the DNA TGTGCCAGCAGCTTAGATCCGGGATCGGACGAGCAGTACTTC.

The chain joins TRBV7-9 to TRBJ2-7; 7 positions match TRBD1. The germline gives CDR1 SEHNR, CDR2 FQNEAQ (reference sequence). The CDR3 extends over 12 amino acids. V gave up 5 bases and J gave up 9 bases; unmatched junction bases: 7. CDR3 sequence reads: CASSPGTVGQYF. The CDR3 nucleotides are TGTGCCAGCAGCCCTGGGACAGTTGGGCAGTACTTC.

The CDR3 nucleotides are TGTGCCAGTAGTATGTCGGACCGAAACTATGGCTACACCTTC. Its protein product is CASSMSDRNYGYTF. The chain joins TRBV19 to TRBJ1-2, with D hard to call. The V and J ends lost 3 bases and 2 bases respectively, with 10 bases between them. The CDR3 totals 14 residues. Germline V CDR1 and CDR2: LNHDA, SQIVND (reference sequence).

This chain uses TRBV29-1 with TRBJ2-3; D might be TRBD1 or TRBD2, each matching 5 bases. The CDR3 runs to 16 residues. Per the germline V gene, CDR1 is SQVTM and CDR2 is ANQGSEA. Trimming removed 7 bases from V and 1 base from J, with 21 bases in between. CDR3 residues: CSAEGSPRWGTDTQYF. The DNA of the CDR3 is TGCAGCGCAGAGGGGTCTCCCCGGTGGGGCACAGATACGCAGTATTTT.

The rearrangement uses TRBV7-2 and TRBJ2-7; 14 positions match TRBD2. The CDR3 loop spans 15 amino acids. Unmatched junction bases numbered 8, after V lost 7 bases and J lost 6 bases. Germline lookup yields CDR1 SGHTA and CDR2 FQGNSA. The CDR3 DNA sequence: TGTGCCAGCATGGGGACTAGCGGGAGTTACGGCGAGCAGTACTTC. Its protein product is CASMGTSGSYGEQYF.

The V call is TRBV28, the J call TRBJ1-5, with 9 bases identical to TRBD1. J was trimmed by 5 bases and V by 6 bases; bases with no gene match: 8. The CDR3 is 15 residues long. Germline CDR1 and CDR2: MDHEN and SYDVKM. The CDR3: CASRPGTGPDQPQHF. In DNA form, the CDR3 reads TGTGCCAGCAGACCCGGGACAGGGCCCGATCAGCCCCAGCATTTT. Drawing the rest from reference TRBV28 and TRBJ1-5, the complete variable domain is DVKVTQSSRYLVKRTGEKVFLECVQDMDHENMFWYRQDPGLGLRLIYFSYDVKMKEKGDIPEGYSVSREKKERFSLILESASTNQTSMYLCASRPGTGPDQPQHFGDGTRLSIL.

This chain links TRBV5-1 with TRBJ1-1; D unclear. The V gene lost 5 bases and the J gene lost 6 bases, with 11 bases spanning the gap. CDR3 size: 12 residues. Germline CDR1 and CDR2: SGHRS and YFSETQ. The CDR3, as DNA: TGCGCCAGCAGAAACTCGAGGTCTGAAGCTTTCTTT. This codes for CASRNSRSEAFF.

The chain joins TRBV27 to TRBJ2-7; D may match TRBD1 or TRBD2 (5 bases each). This CDR3 spans 14 amino acids. Germline V lookup: CDR1 MNHEY, CDR2 SMNVEV (reference sequence). V shed 3 bases and J shed 7 bases, with 16 bases lying between them. CDR3 residues: CASSLGVGSLEQYF. CDR3 coding DNA: TGTGCCAGCAGTTTGGGGGTCGGTTCCTTGGAGCAGTACTTC.

This clone was recorded only once. The rearrangement joins TRBV27 to TRBJ2-5; 7 bases map to TRBD2. CDR1 and CDR2 from the germline V gene are MNHEY and SMNVEV (reference sequence). The CDR3 is 14 residues long. V lost 5 bases, J lost 1 base, and 4 bases stayed unmatched. The CDR3: CASSTGGGQETQYF. CDR3 nucleotides: TGTGCCAGCAGTACCGGCGGGGGCCAAGAGACCCAGTACTTC.

This sequence joins TRBV2 and TRBJ1-1, with unresolved D. V shed 5 bases and J shed 3 bases, with 4 bases lying between them. CDR3 length equals 11 residues. The germline V gene has CDR1 SNHLY and CDR2 FYNNEI. This chain's CDR3 is CASSPYTEAFF. The CDR3 coding sequence is TGTGCCAGCAGTCCCTACACTGAAGCTTTCTTT.

Regarding this clone: At one of its ends the junction is not consistent with the germline gene, which may arise from a read error. This chain's CDR3 is CASSLEVGAEQYF. The CDR3 nucleotides read TGTGCTAGCAGCTTAGAAGTAGGGGCCGAGCAGTACTTC. The rearrangement joins TRBV7-7 to TRBJ2-7; perhaps TRBD1 as D (5 bases). In germline, CDR1 is SSHAT, CDR2 FNYEAQ (reference sequence). CDR3 length equals 13 residues.

The V and J genes are TRBV5-4 and TRBJ2-6, with 9 bases identical to TRBD2. The V gene's germline CDR1 is SGHNT and CDR2 YYREEE (reference sequence). The length of the CDR3 is 17 residues. Trimming cost V 0 bases and J 0 bases; bases outside gene matches: 1. CDR3 region: CASSLVSGSSGANVLTF. CDR3 DNA sequence: TGTGCCAGCAGCTTGGTTAGCGGGAGCTCTGGGGCCAACGTCCTGACTTTC.

The V call is TRBV7-9, the J call TRBJ2-7; the match to TRBD1 covers 8 bases. V shed 8 bases, J shed 5 bases, and the junction held 8 bases outside the gene matches. The germline V gene has CDR1 SEHNR and CDR2 FQNEAQ (reference sequence). This CDR3 region has 13 residues. Here the CDR3 reads CASAQGVRDEQYF. The CDR3 DNA sequence: TGTGCCAGCGCACAGGGGGTTAGGGACGAGCAGTACTTC. The full variable domain, with the rest looked up from reference TRBV7-9 and TRBJ2-7, is DTGVSQNPRHKITKRGQNVTFRCDPISEHNRLYWYRQTLGQGPEFLTYFQNEAQLEKSRLLSDRFSAERPKGSFSTLEIQRTEQGDSAMYLCASAQGVRDEQYFGPGTRLTVT.

About this clone: The sample has other DNA sequences that encode this CDR3 too. The rearrangement joins TRBV28 to TRBJ1-5; unclear D gene. V dropped 3 bases and J dropped 7 bases, with 7 bases sitting between them. From germline, CDR1 is MDHEN and CDR2 SYDVKM. The CDR3 sequence is 12 residues long. CDR3 nucleotides: TGTGCCAGCAGTTTGGGAGGACAGCCCCAGCATTTT. It codes for CASSLGGQPQHF.

Points on this clone: Additional DNA sequences in this sample encode the identical CDR3. The rearrangement uses TRBV5-1 and TRBJ2-1; D call uncertain. V lost 0 bases and J lost 1, with 5 bases in between. Germline CDR1 SGHRS, CDR2 YFSETQ. This CDR3 is 14 amino acids long. The CDR3 reads CASSLGPSYNEQFF. The CDR3 coding sequence is TGCGCCAGCAGCTTGGGGCCATCCTACAATGAGCAGTTCTTC.

This sequence joins TRBV28 and TRBJ2-6; D remains ambiguous. The CDR3 is made up of 15 amino acids. Germline assignment: CDR1 MDHEN and CDR2 SYDVKM. V gave up 6 bases and J gave up 0 bases, with 9 bases separating them. CDR3 amino acids: CASSSGRSGANVLTF. CDR3 nucleotide sequence: TGTGCCAGCAGCTCTGGACGCTCTGGGGCCAACGTCCTGACTTTC.

V usage is TRBV28 and J usage is TRBJ2-3; the match to TRBD2 covers 8 bases. CDR3 size: 17 residues. V dropped 8 bases and J dropped 0; count of bases not matched to a gene: 13. Per the germline V gene, CDR1 is MDHEN and CDR2 is SYDVKM. CDR3 coding DNA: TGTGCCAGCCTCCCTCGAGGGGCTAGCGGGAGCACAGATACGCAGTATTTT. Translation: CASLPRGASGSTDTQYF.

The V and J genes are TRBV11-1 and TRBJ1-1; D perhaps matches TRBD1 (5 bases). Germline V lookup: CDR1 SGHAT, CDR2 FQDESV (reference sequence). V shed 3 bases and J shed 9 bases, with 17 bases lying between them. The CDR3 consists of 14 residues. CDR3 loop: CASSLGVRTLKAFF. CDR3 sequence (DNA): TGTGCCAGCAGCTTGGGGGTCCGGACGCTCAAAGCTTTCTTT.

Here the CDR3 reads CASSLKGLAGGLGDTQYF. CDR3 sequence (DNA): TGTGCCAGCAGCCTCAAGGGCCTAGCGGGAGGGCTCGGGGATACGCAGTATTTT. This rearrangement joins TRBV27 to TRBJ2-3; 12 bases match TRBD2. Trimming cost V 6 bases and J 6 bases; bases outside gene matches: 16. This CDR3 is 18 amino acids long. Per germline, CDR1 MNHEY and CDR2 SMNVEV (reference sequence).

The CDR3 sequence is CASSYGDRENGYTF. In DNA form, the CDR3 reads TGTGCCAGCAGTTATGGGGACAGGGAGAATGGCTACACCTTC. This chain uses TRBV6-6 with TRBJ1-2; 9 bases agree with TRBD1. The CDR3 consists of 14 residues. Losses at the gene ends were 3 bases for V and 6 bases for J; bases not matched to a gene: 5. The V gene's germline CDR1 is MNHNY and CDR2 SVGAGI (reference sequence).